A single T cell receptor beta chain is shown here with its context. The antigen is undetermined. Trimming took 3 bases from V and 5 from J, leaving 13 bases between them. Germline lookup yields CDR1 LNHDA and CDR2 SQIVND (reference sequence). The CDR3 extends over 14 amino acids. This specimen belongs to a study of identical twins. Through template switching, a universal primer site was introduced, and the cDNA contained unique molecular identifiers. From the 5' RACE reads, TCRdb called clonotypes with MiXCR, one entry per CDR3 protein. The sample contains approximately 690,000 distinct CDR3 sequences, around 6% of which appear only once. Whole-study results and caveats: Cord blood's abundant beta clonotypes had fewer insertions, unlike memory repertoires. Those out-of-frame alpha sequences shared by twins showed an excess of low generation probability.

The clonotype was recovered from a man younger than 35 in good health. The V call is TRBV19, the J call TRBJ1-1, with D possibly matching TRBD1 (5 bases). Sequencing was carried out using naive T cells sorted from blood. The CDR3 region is CASSMRGGWTEAFF. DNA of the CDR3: TGTGCCAGTAGTATGCGTGGGGGTTGGACTGAAGCTTTCTTT.